This TCR beta chain is drawn from a study of T cell responses to AZD1222 COVID-19 vaccine. Profiling relied on immunoSEQ multiplex PCR, and the TCRdb table lists in-frame clones only, not all of them. This table has about 120,000 clones, 80% to 90% appearing once. V dropped 9 bases and J dropped 3; count of bases not matched to a gene: 4. The CDR3 runs 13 residues. From germline, CDR1 is MDHEN and CDR2 SYDVKM. The source was peripheral blood, collected on day 0 of AZD1222 vaccination. The origin of this receptor is an adult in good health. This chain connects TRBV28 to TRBJ1-2, with TRBD1 identical over 10 bases. The CDR3 DNA is TGTGCCAGTGACGGACAGGGGGACTATGGCTACACCTTC. It translates to CASDGQGDYGYTF.